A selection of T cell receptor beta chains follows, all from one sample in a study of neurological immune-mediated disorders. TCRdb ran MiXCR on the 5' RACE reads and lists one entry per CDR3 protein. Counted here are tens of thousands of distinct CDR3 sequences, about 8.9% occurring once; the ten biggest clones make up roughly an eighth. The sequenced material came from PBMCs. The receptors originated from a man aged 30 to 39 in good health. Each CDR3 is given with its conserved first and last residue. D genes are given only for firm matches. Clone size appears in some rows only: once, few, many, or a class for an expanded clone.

CASSSFGGLATNEKLFF,TGCGCCAGCAGCTCGTTTGGGGGATTAGCAACTAATGAAAAACTGTTTTTT,TRBV5-1,TRBJ1-4,.,few
CASSSYGGGRLSSSYNEQFF,TGTGCCAGCAGCTCCTATGGGGGGGGACGGTTGTCGAGCTCCTACAATGAGCAGTTCTTC,TRBV7-9,TRBJ2-1,TRBD2,many
CSARDREGGTDTQYF,TGCAGTGCTAGAGACCGGGAGGGAGGCACAGATACGCAGTATTTT,TRBV20-1,TRBJ2-3,TRBD2,many
CASSQGPEQYF,TGTGCCAGCAGCCAAGGACCGGAGCAGTACTTC,TRBV3-1,TRBJ2-7,.,.
CSARGSATLNEQFF,TGCAGTGCTAGAGGTAGCGCGACTCTTAATGAGCAGTTCTTC,TRBV20-1,TRBJ2-1,.,many
CASSTPQGLETQYF,TGCGCCAGCAGCACACCACAGGGGTTGGAGACCCAGTACTTC,TRBV5-1,TRBJ2-5,TRBD1,.
CASRIRATYGYTF,TGTGCCAGCAGGATAAGGGCAACCTATGGCTACACCTTC,TRBV19,TRBJ1-2,.,.
CSAESFGGISYEQYF,TGCAGTGCTGAGTCCTTCGGAGGTATCTCCTACGAGCAGTACTTC,TRBV20-1,TRBJ2-7,.,many
CASSLKQPSSGNTIYF,TGTGCCAGCAGTTTGAAGCAGCCGAGCTCTGGAAACACCATATATTTT,TRBV27,TRBJ1-3,.,many
CSARDRGGNEQFF,TGCAGTGCTAGAGATAGGGGAGGCAATGAGCAGTTCTTC,TRBV20-1,TRBJ2-1,.,.
CASSFGYRTGSAATNEKLFF,TGTGCCAGCAGTTTTGGGTATCGGACAGGGAGTGCGGCAACTAATGAAAAACTGTTTTTT,TRBV12-3/TRBV12-4,TRBJ1-4,TRBD1,many
CSVMRDYEQYF,TGCAGCGTTATGAGGGACTACGAGCAGTACTTC,TRBV29-1,TRBJ2-7,.,many
CASSPMGLIQETQYF,TGTGCCAGCAGCCCTATGGGCCTAATTCAAGAGACCCAGTACTTC,TRBV11-2,TRBJ2-5,.,many
CASSPSFNEQFF,TGTGCCAGCAGCCCTAGCTTCAATGAGCAGTTCTTC,TRBV3-1,TRBJ2-1,.,many
CASSEGLGAGNTGELFF,TGTGCCAGCAGTGAAGGCTTAGGAGCGGGGAACACCGGGGAGCTGTTTTTT,TRBV6-1,TRBJ2-2,.,many
CASSLGPLAGGFNEQFF,TGCGCCAGCAGCTTGGGCCCGCTAGCGGGAGGGTTCAATGAGCAGTTCTTC,TRBV5-1,TRBJ2-1,TRBD2,many
CASSVGLAGPYEQYF,TGCGCCAGCAGCGTCGGACTAGCGGGGCCCTACGAGCAGTACTTC,TRBV4-1,TRBJ2-7,TRBD2,many
CASSPVGAITEAFF,TGTGCCAGCTCACCAGTGGGGGCTATCACTGAAGCTTTCTTT,TRBV18,TRBJ1-1,.,many
CASSLQISTDTQYF,TGTGCCAGCAGTTTACAGATAAGCACAGATACGCAGTATTTT,TRBV28,TRBJ2-3,.,many
CASGLGPRGGSSYNEQFF,TGTGCTAGTGGTTTGGGCCCTCGTGGCGGAAGCTCCTACAATGAGCAGTTCTTC,TRBV12-5,TRBJ2-1,.,many
CASSLQSGANVLTF,TGCGCCAGCAGCTTACAGTCTGGGGCCAACGTCCTGACTTTC,TRBV5-1,TRBJ2-6,.,many
CASSMTGGGTEAFF,TGTGCCAGCAGCATGACAGGGGGTGGGACTGAAGCTTTCTTT,TRBV9,TRBJ1-1,TRBD1,many
CATGTSGKTTYEQYF,TGTGCCACAGGGACTAGCGGGAAAACCACCTACGAGCAGTACTTC,TRBV10-3,TRBJ2-7,TRBD2,many
CASRGGRAYEQYF,TGTGCCAGCCGCGGCGGGAGGGCCTACGAGCAGTACTTC,TRBV12-3/TRBV12-4,TRBJ2-7,TRBD2,many
CASSMRDTATYEQYF,TGTGCCAGCAGCATGCGGGACACGGCAACCTACGAGCAGTACTTC,TRBV9,TRBJ2-7,.,many
CASSFKWSVSDQETQYF,TGTGCCAGCAGCTTTAAATGGTCCGTAAGCGATCAAGAGACCCAGTACTTC,TRBV5-6,TRBJ2-5,.,many
CASSYGRLNTEAFF,TGTGCCAGCAGTTACGGGCGGTTGAACACTGAAGCTTTCTTT,TRBV6-5,TRBJ1-1,.,many